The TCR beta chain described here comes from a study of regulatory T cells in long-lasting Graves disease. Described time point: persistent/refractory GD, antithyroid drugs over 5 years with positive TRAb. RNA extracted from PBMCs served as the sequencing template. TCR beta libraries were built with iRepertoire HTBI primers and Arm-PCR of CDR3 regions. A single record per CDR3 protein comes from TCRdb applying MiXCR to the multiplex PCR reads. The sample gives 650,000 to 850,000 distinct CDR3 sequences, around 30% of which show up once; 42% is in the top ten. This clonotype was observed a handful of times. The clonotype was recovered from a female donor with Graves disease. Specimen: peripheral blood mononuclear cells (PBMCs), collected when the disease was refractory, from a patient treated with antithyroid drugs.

The CDR3 reads CASSVSGINPGELFF. CDR3 DNA sequence: TGTGCCAGCAGCGTTAGCGGGATAAATCCCGGGGAGCTGTTTTTT. V and J are TRBV6-2 or TRBV6-3 and TRBJ2-2, with TRBD2 matching 8 bases. J was trimmed by 6 bases and V by 6 bases; bases with no gene match: 9. The CDR3 loop spans 15 amino acids. Germline loops: CDR1 MNHEY, CDR2 SVGEGT.